This T cell receptor beta chain was captured by sequencing in a study of shared clonotypes between healthy human individuals. Whole-study results and caveats: Around 5% of naive CD4 clonotypes were common to four donors.

TCRdb keeps only in-frame clones here, not all; method: immunoSEQ multiplex PCR. The sample has 2,500,000 or so clones; 92% are singletons. In regard to this clone: Its antigen is unknown. Additional DNA sequences in this sample encode the identical CDR3.

The CDR3 is made up of 14 amino acids. V was pared by 2 bases and J by 2 bases, with 9 bases between. Germline CDR1 is MDHEN and CDR2 is SYDVKM. Material: naive CD4+ T cells from PBMCs. Specified subset: CD45RA+ positively selected. The clonotype was recovered from a man aged 18 to 29 in good health. Some clones in this sample may be carry-over from other donors' samples. This rearrangement joins TRBV28 to TRBJ1-2; D call uncertain. Here the CDR3 reads CASSLVGPNYGYTF. The CDR3 DNA reads TGTGCCAGCAGTTTAGTAGGGCCCAACTATGGCTACACCTTC.